The subject of this entry is one T cell receptor beta chain. Antigen: not known. In the PCR, 60 Vbeta and 13 Jbeta primers were used. Libraries were prepared by immunoSEQ multiplex PCR; TCRdb keeps only in-frame clonotypes and omits some of them. The sample records roughly 140,000 clones, roughly three quarters being singletons. Trimming took 4 bases from V and 3 from J, leaving 7 bases between them. From germline, CDR1 is LGHNA and CDR2 YNFKEQ. The CDR3 loop spans 13 amino acids. These data originate in a study of cytomegalovirus exposure and HLA in healthy donors. Study-level information: Researchers previously reported finding 90 million to 130 million unique TCR beta sequences from approximately 200 million T cells. Findings and limits, study-wide: More clonal expansion characterized HLA-associated TCR beta chains than equally common others in a later analysis. The authors listed about 170 TCR beta chains as cytomegalovirus-associated. A prior analysis recorded that most TCR beta V segments were productive about 90% or about 30% of the time.

The clonotype originates from a woman aged 40 to 49 in good health and CMV-seronegative. Sequencing was performed on PBMCs. The rearrangement links TRBV4-2 to TRBJ2-1, with D possibly matching TRBD1 (6 bases). CDR3 protein: CASSRQVYNEQFF. The CDR3 nucleotides are TGTGCCAGCAGCCGACAGGTCTACAATGAGCAGTTCTTC.